Presented here are 15 T cell receptor beta chains from one specimen sequenced in a study of OX40 agonist ivuxolimab in advanced cancers. Library preparation employed the immunoSEQ multiplex PCR assay. What TCRdb holds here is the immuneACCESS table cut down to in-frame rearrangements. Part of the clones is not present; checked against another copy, under half of the missing clones reflect an unresolved V gene, and the others are unexplained. The sample records 65,000 to 75,000 clones, around 83% of which are singletons. The ten largest clones add up to approximately 2% of the sample. The material sequenced was CD4+ or CD8+ T cells sorted from blood, taken in a trial of the OX40 agonist ivuxolimab. The receptors derive from an adult with an advanced solid tumor such as melanoma, head and neck, liver or kidney cancer.

CDR3 sequence (DNA): TGTGCCATCAGAGACACCCGGGACTCTTTCAATGAGCAGTTCTTC. Translating it yields CAIRDTRDSFNEQFF. The V and J genes are TRBV10-3 and TRBJ2-1, with D tentatively TRBD2 (6 bases). CDR3 length: 15 residues. Trimming shortened V by 6 bases and J by 6 bases, and 18 bases separated the two germline ends. Per germline, CDR1 ENHRY and CDR2 SYGVKD.

This clone was found a few times. The chain employs TRBV18 and TRBJ2-7; 10 nucleotides match TRBD2. Germline assignment: CDR1 KGHSH and CDR2 LQKENI. V shed 1 base and J 7 bases; nucleotides not matched to a gene: 7. The CDR3 covers 15 residues. Here the CDR3 reads CASSPQAGGPGEQYF. The CDR3 DNA reads as TGTGCCAGCTCACCACAAGCGGGAGGGCCGGGGGAGCAGTACTTC.

V is TRBV18 and J is TRBJ2-7; D is ambiguous. Germline V gives CDR1 KGHSH, CDR2 LQKENI. Trimming removed 0 bases at V and 0 bases at J, with 6 bases between. CDR3 length: 14 residues. The CDR3 here is CASSPPDDSYEQYF. In DNA form, the CDR3 reads TGTGCCAGCTCACCACCCGACGACTCCTACGAGCAGTACTTC.

This chain connects TRBV5-8 to TRBJ2-3, with no clear D. Germline V gene sequence: CDR1 SGHTS, CDR2 YDEGEE. V dropped 2 bases and J dropped 0 bases, with 10 bases sitting between them. The CDR3 totals 15 residues. This CDR3 is CASSFVTGSTDTQYF. The CDR3 bases are TGTGCCAGCAGCTTCGTAACCGGGAGCACAGATACGCAGTATTTT.

This clone is a singleton in its sample. The rearrangement links TRBV7-2 to TRBJ1-2; D might be TRBD1 (6 bases). Germline V gives CDR1 SGHTA, CDR2 FQGNSA. This CDR3 has 13 amino acids. V was trimmed by 5 bases and J by 3 bases, leaving 10 bases between them. The CDR3, as DNA: TGTGCCAGCAGCCCGAGACAGGACTATGGCTACACCTTC. It yields the protein CASSPRQDYGYTF. The full variable domain, its missing parts supplied by reference TRBV7-2 and TRBJ1-2, is GAGVSQSPSNKVTEKGKDVELRCDPISGHTALYWYRQSLGQGLEFLIYFQGNSAPDKSGLPSDRFSAERTGGSVSTLTIQRTQQEDSAVYLCASSPRQDYGYTFGSGTRLTVV.

The chain uses TRBV28 and TRBJ2-7; D call uncertain. The germline CDR1 and CDR2 sequences are MDHEN and SYDVKM. The ends were cut back, 5 bases at V and 9 bases at J, with 8 bases in the middle. This CDR3 comprises 10 residues. CDR3 residues: CASSLKVQYF. CDR3 in DNA: TGTGCCAGCAGTCTAAAAGTGCAGTACTTC.

This clone was counted a few times. V gene TRBV28 combines with J gene TRBJ2-5, with D possibly TRBD2 on 5 matching bases. The germline CDR1 and CDR2 sequences are MDHEN and SYDVKM. The V and J ends lost 8 bases and 0 bases respectively, with 10 bases between them. This CDR3 spans 13 amino acids. The CDR3 sequence is CASRTQYQETQYF. The CDR3, as DNA: TGTGCCAGCCGGACTCAGTACCAAGAGACCCAGTACTTC.

This clone was observed once. The chain recombines TRBV4-1 with TRBJ1-3; D unclear. This CDR3 has 11 residues. CDR1 and CDR2 from the germline V gene are MGHRA and YSYEKL. The CDR3 protein is CATGAGNTIYF. CDR3 DNA sequence: TGCGCAACGGGAGCTGGAAACACCATATATTTT.

The CDR3 reads CASRGKGIPSSYNEQFF. CDR3 nucleotides: TGTGCCAGCAGAGGAAAGGGGATCCCAAGCTCCTACAATGAGCAGTTCTTC. V usage is TRBV2 and J usage is TRBJ2-1; maybe TRBD1 (5 bases). The CDR3 totals 17 residues. CDR1 is SNHLY and CDR2 is FYNNEI in the germline V gene. Trimming cost V 6 bases and J 0 bases, with 18 bases left between them.

This chain links TRBV2 with TRBJ1-1, with D perhaps TRBD1 (5 bases). Germline-derived CDR1 and CDR2 are SNHLY and FYNNEI. Trimming pared 4 bases from V and 0 bases from J, leaving 9 bases between. CDR3 length equals 14 residues. In DNA, the CDR3 is TGTGCCAGCAGTGTTCAGGGAGTGAACACTGAAGCTTTCTTT. It specifies CASSVQGVNTEAFF.

V usage is TRBV7-2 and J usage is TRBJ1-3; possibly TRBD1 for D (6 bases). Trimming removed 1 base at V and 5 bases at J, with 12 bases between. There are 15 residues in the CDR3. Per the germline V gene, CDR1 is SGHTA and CDR2 is FQGNSA. The CDR3 DNA sequence: TGTGCCAGCAGCTTAGTGTACGGGGGCCGAAACACCATATATTTT. Protein: CASSLVYGGRNTIYF.

This chain connects TRBV11-3 to TRBJ2-7; 9 bases are shared with TRBD1. The V gene end was trimmed by 5 bases and the J gene end by 4 bases; junction bases not matched to a gene: 6. Per the germline V gene, CDR1 is SGHNT and CDR2 is YENEEA. The CDR3 totals 14 residues. The CDR3 loop reads CASSPGTGRYEQYF. The CDR3 nucleotides read TGTGCCAGCAGCCCCGGGACAGGGAGATACGAGCAGTACTTC.

The V and J genes are TRBV11-3 and TRBJ1-1, with a possible D match to TRBD1 (5 bases). The V end was cut by 5 bases, the J end by 2 bases, with 9 bases between. The CDR3 is 13 residues long. CDR1 SGHNT and CDR2 YENEEA come from the germline V gene. CDR3 sequence: CASSPGANTEAFF. The CDR3 nucleotides are TGTGCCAGCAGCCCCGGGGCAAACACTGAAGCTTTCTTT. Combining the CDR3 with reference TRBV11-3 and TRBJ1-1 gives the whole variable domain EAGVVQSPRYKIIEKKQPVAFWCNPISGHNTLYWYLQNLGQGPELLIRYENEEAVDDSQLPKDRFSAERLKGVDSTLKIQPAELGDSAVYLCASSPGANTEAFFGQGTRLTVV.

V gene TRBV28 combines with J gene TRBJ1-3; the D is unclear. The germline gives CDR1 MDHEN, CDR2 SYDVKM. The V end lost 2 bases, the J end lost 4 bases, and 9 bases lay between the germline ends. The CDR3 sequence is 14 residues long. CDR3 nucleotide sequence: TGTGCCAGCAGTTTAACCTCAAAGGGAAACACCATATATTTT. Residues: CASSLTSKGNTIYF.

The V gene is TRBV7-2, the J gene TRBJ2-1; D is ambiguous. Germline loops: CDR1 SGHTA, CDR2 FQGNSA. The CDR3 is 17 residues long. V was pared by 5 bases and J by 0 bases, with 17 bases between. In DNA form, the CDR3 reads TGTGCCAGCAGCCCCACATCTCACTTCTACTCCTACAATGAGCAGTTCTTC. Translated: CASSPTSHFYSYNEQFF.